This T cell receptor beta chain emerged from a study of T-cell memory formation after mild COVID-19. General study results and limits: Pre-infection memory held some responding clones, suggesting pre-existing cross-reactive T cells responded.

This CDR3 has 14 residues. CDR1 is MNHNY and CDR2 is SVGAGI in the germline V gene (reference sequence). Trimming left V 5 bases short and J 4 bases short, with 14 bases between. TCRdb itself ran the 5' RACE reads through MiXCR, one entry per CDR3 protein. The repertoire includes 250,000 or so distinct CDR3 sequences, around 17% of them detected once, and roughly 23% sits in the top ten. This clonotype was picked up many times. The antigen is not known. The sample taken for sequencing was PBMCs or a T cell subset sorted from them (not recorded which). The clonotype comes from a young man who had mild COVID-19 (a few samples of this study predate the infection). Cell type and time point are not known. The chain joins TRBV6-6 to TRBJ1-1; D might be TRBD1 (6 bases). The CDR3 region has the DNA TGTGCCAGCAGTCAAAGCAGGGGTGGCACTGAAGCTTTCTTT. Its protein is CASSQSRGGTEAFF.